This T cell receptor (beta chain) appears in the sequencing data of a study of blood T cell repertoires in COVID-19. The overall study: The United States, Italy and Spain were the sources of the acute and convalescent COVID-19 samples.

Those who participated ranged in age from roughly 18 to 90 years and resided in about two dozen US areas. Trimming took 0 bases from V and 4 from J; bases not matched to a gene: 3. The CDR3 has 14 residues. Germline CDR1 and CDR2: GTSNPN and SVGIG (reference sequence). Produced via immunoSEQ multiplex PCR; TCRdb's table is partial and in-frame only. The profile shows about 230,000 clones, about 91% of them singletons. Material for sequencing was PBMCs or T cells enriched from blood (not recorded which). This TCR was sampled from a woman aged 40 to 49 with acute COVID-19. J is TRBJ1-2 and V is TRBV30; 9 positions agree with TRBD1. The CDR3 DNA reads TGTGCCTGGAGTGTTACAGGGGGCATCTATGGCTACACCTTC. This sequence encodes CAWSVTGGIYGYTF.